One TCR beta chain is described in this entry. Here immunoSEQ multiplex PCR was the method, and the copy in TCRdb shows in-frame clones only, minus some. The sample includes 100,000 to 150,000 clones, roughly 91% seen only once; the top ten take 1.5% to 2%. The data were obtained in a study of control samples from healthy donors and cancer patients. The germline gives CDR1 SGHKS, CDR2 YYEKEE (reference sequence). Trimming stripped 0 bases from V and 6 bases from J, with 12 bases between. The CDR3 runs to 14 residues. The TCR was taken from a man between 45 and 60 years old with head and neck cancer. The sample consisted of PBMCs. The chain combines TRBV5-5 with TRBJ1-1; no definite D call. This chain's CDR3 is CASSLVDGYSEAFF. The CDR3 region has the DNA TGTGCCAGCAGCTTGGTCGACGGATACTCTGAAGCTTTCTTT.